This T cell receptor (beta chain) originates from a study of Graves' ophthalmopathy and Graves' hyperthyroidism. Study-level points and caveats: Also, most clonotypes expanded in the thyroid above 0.001 frequency appeared in blood.

As diagnostic evidence, clinical symptoms, serum thyroxine, TRAb, thyroid ultrasound and orbital computed tomography were relied upon. Amplification of the TCR beta CDR3 regions used RNA transcripts (as template). Amplification began with first-round RT-PCR using HTBI primers, then second-round multiplex PCR was performed. TCRdb ran MiXCR on the multiplex PCR reads and lists one entry per CDR3 protein. The repertoire holds around 1.1 million distinct CDR3 sequences, with 35% to 40% as singletons. This clonotype was counted at least ten times. Its antigen remains unidentified. The sample taken for sequencing was peripheral blood or thyroid tissue (not recorded which). The TCR originated in an adult man with Graves' hyperthyroidism.

CDR3 loop: CASSYSDAANVLTF. CDR3 DNA: TGTGCCAGCAGTTACAGTGATGCGGCCAACGTCCTGACTTTC. The chain joins TRBV6-5 to TRBJ2-6; no clear D gene. Germline V gene data show CDR1 as MNHEY and CDR2 as SVGAGI. V was clipped by 2 bases and J by 6 bases, with 8 bases between them. CDR3 size: 14 residues.